This entry lists 24 T cell receptor beta chains sequenced from one sample in a study of circulating tumor DNA in untreated peripheral T-cell lymphoma. Sequencing used immunoSEQ multiplex PCR; TCRdb keeps in-frame clones, though not all of them. The sample records about 10,000 clones, 65% to 80% being singletons. Sequenced material: tumor tissue. The receptors originated from a human donor with peripheral T-cell lymphoma.

This chain links TRBV12-5 with TRBJ2-5; D remains ambiguous. Looked up from germline, CDR1 is LGHNT and CDR2 is FRNRAP. The CDR3 is 14 amino acids. The V and J ends lost 6 bases and 5 bases respectively, with 16 bases between them. CDR3 DNA: TGTGCTAGTGGGCCAATAGGGAACGGGGAGACCCAGTACTTC. This translates into CASGPIGNGETQYF.

The gene calls are TRBV7-7 and TRBJ2-7, with D perhaps matching TRBD2 (5 bases). The CDR3 is 14 residues long. V was trimmed by 1 base and J by 6 bases, leaving 13 bases between them. Germline V gene lookup returns CDR1 SSHAT and CDR2 FNYEAQ (reference sequence). This CDR3 reads CASSLERSRGEQYF. CDR3 coding DNA: TGTGCCAGCAGCTTAGAACGGTCCCGGGGCGAGCAGTACTTC.

The table lists this clone with a count of one. The J gene is TRBJ1-1, the V gene TRBV28; 9 bases align to TRBD1. The V gene's germline CDR1 is MDHEN and CDR2 SYDVKM. Trimming took 6 bases from V and 4 from J; bases not matched to a gene: 6. This CDR3 contains 14 residues. The chain's CDR3 is CASSYRGLGTEAFF. DNA for the CDR3: TGTGCCAGCAGCTACAGGGGGCTGGGCACTGAAGCTTTCTTT.

V gene TRBV10-2 combines with J gene TRBJ2-3, with 7 nucleotides matching TRBD2. Germline V gene sequence: CDR1 WSHSY, CDR2 SAAADI. The V gene end was trimmed by 3 bases and the J gene end by 0 bases; junction bases not matched to a gene: 3. The CDR3 extends over 15 amino acids. The CDR3 reads CASSDQRESTDTQYF. CDR3 coding DNA: TGCGCCAGCAGTGACCAGCGGGAAAGCACAGATACGCAGTATTTT.

This clone was seen a single time. V usage is TRBV9 and J usage is TRBJ1-4, with D perhaps TRBD1 (6 bases). Trimming cost V 4 bases and J 0 bases, with 13 bases left between them. The CDR3 is 16 residues long. CDR1 SGDLS and CDR2 YYNGEE come from the germline V gene. The CDR3 is CASSIGTPATNEKLFF. The CDR3 DNA reads TGTGCCAGCAGCATCGGGACACCAGCAACTAATGAAAAACTGTTTTTT.

The chain carries TRBV19 and TRBJ1-2, with D perhaps matching TRBD1 (5 bases). Germline values: CDR1 LNHDA, CDR2 SQIVND (reference sequence). CDR3 length equals 11 residues. The V end lost 3 bases, the J end lost 11 bases, and 10 bases lay between the germline ends. The CDR3 nucleotides are TGTGCCAGTAGTATTTGGGGCTGGTACACCTTC. It yields the protein CASSIWGWYTF.

The J gene is TRBJ1-1, the V gene TRBV30; D gene unclear. CDR1 and CDR2 (germline): GTSNPN, SVGIG (reference sequence). V was pared by 2 bases and J by 2 bases, with 9 bases between. CDR3 length: 13 residues. The CDR3 is CAWSSSSNTEAFF. CDR3 DNA sequence: TGTGCCTGGAGTTCGTCCTCAAACACTGAAGCTTTCTTT.

The chain carries TRBV19 and TRBJ1-3; no clear D gene. V dropped 11 bases and J dropped 2 bases, with 13 bases sitting between them. CDR1 is LNHDA and CDR2 is SQIVND in the germline V gene (reference sequence). The CDR3 consists of 13 residues. The CDR3 protein is CASRRFPGNTIYF. Written as DNA, the CDR3 is TGTGCCTCTAGGCGGTTTCCTGGAAACACCATATATTTT.

The genes are TRBV2 and TRBJ1-5; possibly TRBD1 for D (6 bases). V was clipped by 8 bases and J by 0 bases, with 8 bases between them. Germline CDR1 reads SNHLY; CDR2 reads FYNNEI. This CDR3 region has 13 residues. CDR3 residues: CASQGSSNQPQHF. The CDR3 DNA is TGTGCCAGCCAGGGGAGTAGCAATCAGCCCCAGCATTTT.

The chain couples TRBV15 to TRBJ1-1; perhaps TRBD1 as D (5 bases). CDR1 and CDR2 (germline): LNHNV, YYDKDF (reference sequence). V was clipped by 0 bases and J by 4 bases, with 9 bases between them. The CDR3 has 14 residues. CDR3 in DNA: TGTGCCACCAGCAGAGATCGGGGGTCCACTGAAGCTTTCTTT. Amino acid sequence: CATSRDRGSTEAFF. Full variable domain (rest looked up from reference TRBV15 and TRBJ1-1): DAMVIQNPRYQVTQFGKPVTLSCSQTLNHNVMYWYQQKSSQAPKLLFHYYDKDFNNEADTPDNFQSRRPNTSFCFLDIRSPGLGDTAMYLCATSRDRGSTEAFFGQGTRLTVV.

The chain uses TRBV7-6 and TRBJ2-1, with D perhaps matching TRBD2 (6 bases). Trimming took 6 bases from V and 5 from J, leaving 14 bases between them. The CDR3 loop spans 14 amino acids. Germline lookup yields CDR1 SGHVS and CDR2 FNYEAQ. Here the CDR3 DNA reads TGTGCCAGCAGTAAGAACCGGGGGAACAATGAGCAGTTCTTC. It translates to CASSKNRGNNEQFF.

The chain recombines TRBV19 with TRBJ1-1; unclear D gene. Trimming removed 5 bases from V and 5 bases from J, with 6 bases in between. CDR3 length: 11 amino acids. Looked up from germline, CDR1 is LNHDA and CDR2 is SQIVND (reference sequence). In nucleotides, the CDR3 is TGTGCCAGTAGTCGCCAGACTGAAGCTTTCTTT. Residues: CASSRQTEAFF.

The chain has TRBV16 and TRBJ2-7; D unclear. From germline, CDR1 is KGHSY and CDR2 FQNENV. V was shortened by 4 bases and J by 2 bases, with 12 bases between the two germline ends. The CDR3 runs to 14 residues. CDR3 sequence: CASSLGLGPYEQYF. CDR3 sequence (DNA): TGTGCCAGCAGCCTCGGCCTGGGCCCCTACGAGCAGTACTTC.

This clone came up once. V is TRBV19 and J is TRBJ1-1; a possible D gene is TRBD1 (6 bases). The CDR3 covers 14 residues. V lost 1 base and J 5 bases, leaving 11 bases between the germline ends. Germline assignment: CDR1 LNHDA and CDR2 SQIVND (reference sequence). CDR3 sequence reads: CASSIGGGRTEAFF. The CDR3 bases are TGTGCCAGTAGTATAGGAGGGGGTCGGACTGAAGCTTTCTTT.

A few counts support this clone. The chain joins TRBV12-5 to TRBJ2-3; no definite D call. The CDR3 is made up of 14 amino acids. Trimming pared 5 bases from V and 6 bases from J, leaving 15 bases between. Germline CDR1 and CDR2: LGHNT and FRNRAP. The CDR3 is CASGPGLLGDTQYF. The CDR3 coding sequence is TGTGCTAGTGGTCCTGGTCTCCTCGGGGATACGCAGTATTTT.

The rearrangement links TRBV25-1 to TRBJ1-2, with D maybe TRBD1 (6 bases). The V gene's germline CDR1 is MGHDK and CDR2 SYGVNS. Trimming removed 2 bases at V and 5 bases at J, with 12 bases between. This CDR3 spans 14 amino acids. The CDR3 DNA reads TGTGCCAGCAGTGAACGATGGGGGGCGTATGGCTACACCTTC. Protein product: CASSERWGAYGYTF.

This chain links TRBV6-7 with TRBJ1-2, with 8 bases aligning to TRBD1. TRBV6-7 is sorted into the ORF group, with uncertain function. This CDR3 spans 17 amino acids. V shed 5 bases, J shed 4 bases, and the junction held 15 bases outside the gene matches. The DNA for the CDR3 is TGTGCCAGCAGTGCCGTTACCGGTGGACAGGGAGGCTATGGCTACACCTTC. Its protein product is CASSAVTGGQGGYGYTF.

The CDR3 is CASSYRSRTEAFF. CDR3 DNA: TGTGCCAGCAGTTACAGGTCCCGGACTGAAGCTTTCTTT. V gene TRBV7-2 combines with J gene TRBJ1-1, with TRBD1 as a possible D gene (5 bases). This CDR3 comprises 13 residues. The germline V and J ends were trimmed by 6 bases and 5 bases, with 13 bases remaining between them. The V gene's germline CDR1 is SGHTA and CDR2 FQGNSA.

Written as DNA, the CDR3 is TGCGCCAGCAGCCAATGGGAGGGCACTGAAGCTTTCTTT. The encoded protein is CASSQWEGTEAFF. The rearrangement links TRBV4-1 to TRBJ1-1, with unresolved D. CDR3 length: 13 amino acids. CDR1 is MGHRA, CDR2 YSYEKL, per germline. V was shortened by 2 bases and J by 4 bases, with 8 bases between the two germline ends.

The rearrangement links TRBV14 to TRBJ1-2; D not certain. The CDR3 totals 13 residues. V lost 1 base, J lost 6 bases, and 9 bases lay in between. Germline V gives CDR1 SGHDN, CDR2 FVKESK. The CDR3 sequence: CASSQVGSHGYTF. CDR3 sequence (DNA): TGTGCCAGCAGCCAAGTCGGGAGTCATGGCTACACCTTC. Using reference TRBV14 and TRBJ1-2 for the parts outside the CDR3, the full variable domain is EAGVTQFPSHSVIEKGQTVTLRCDPISGHDNLYWYRRVMGKEIKFLLHFVKESKQDESGMPNNRFLAERTGGTYSTLKVQPAELEDSGVYFCASSQVGSHGYTFGSGTRLTVV.

This clone was seen once. The DNA for the CDR3 is TGTGCCAGCAGTTCGCTGACAGGTTTGAACACTGAAGCTTTCTTT. Its protein product is CASSSLTGLNTEAFF. The rearrangement joins TRBV6-7 to TRBJ1-1; tentative D call: TRBD1 (6 bases). TRBV6-7 is noted as an ORF with a role that remains uncertain. Trimming removed 4 bases from V and 0 bases from J, with 12 bases in between. The CDR3 length is 15 residues.

V and J are TRBV28 and TRBJ2-6; 7 bases agree with TRBD1. V shed 8 bases and J 0 bases; nucleotides not matched to a gene: 10. The CDR3 has 17 amino acids. From germline, CDR1 is MDHEN and CDR2 SYDVKM. The CDR3 protein is CASSGGGKDSGANVLTF. Here the CDR3 DNA reads TGTGCCAGCTCAGGGGGTGGCAAAGACTCTGGGGCCAACGTCCTGACTTTC.

This clone was found a few times. The rearrangement links TRBV1 to TRBJ1-4. TRBV1 is deemed a pseudogene. This CDR3 contains 16 residues. As DNA, the CDR3 is TGCGCCAGCAGCCGGGAGGAGTGGACAAACGGGGAAAAACTGTTTTTT. Its protein is CASSREEWTNGEKLFF.

This chain uses TRBV6-8 with TRBJ2-7; a weak D match, TRBD1 (6 bases). Trimming removed 6 bases from V and 3 bases from J, with 12 bases in between. Germline loops: CDR1 MNHGY, CDR2 SAAAGT. This CDR3 is 13 amino acids long. CDR3 protein: CASSRDRSYEQYF. The CDR3 DNA reads TGTGCCAGCAGCCGTGACAGGAGCTACGAGCAGTACTTC.